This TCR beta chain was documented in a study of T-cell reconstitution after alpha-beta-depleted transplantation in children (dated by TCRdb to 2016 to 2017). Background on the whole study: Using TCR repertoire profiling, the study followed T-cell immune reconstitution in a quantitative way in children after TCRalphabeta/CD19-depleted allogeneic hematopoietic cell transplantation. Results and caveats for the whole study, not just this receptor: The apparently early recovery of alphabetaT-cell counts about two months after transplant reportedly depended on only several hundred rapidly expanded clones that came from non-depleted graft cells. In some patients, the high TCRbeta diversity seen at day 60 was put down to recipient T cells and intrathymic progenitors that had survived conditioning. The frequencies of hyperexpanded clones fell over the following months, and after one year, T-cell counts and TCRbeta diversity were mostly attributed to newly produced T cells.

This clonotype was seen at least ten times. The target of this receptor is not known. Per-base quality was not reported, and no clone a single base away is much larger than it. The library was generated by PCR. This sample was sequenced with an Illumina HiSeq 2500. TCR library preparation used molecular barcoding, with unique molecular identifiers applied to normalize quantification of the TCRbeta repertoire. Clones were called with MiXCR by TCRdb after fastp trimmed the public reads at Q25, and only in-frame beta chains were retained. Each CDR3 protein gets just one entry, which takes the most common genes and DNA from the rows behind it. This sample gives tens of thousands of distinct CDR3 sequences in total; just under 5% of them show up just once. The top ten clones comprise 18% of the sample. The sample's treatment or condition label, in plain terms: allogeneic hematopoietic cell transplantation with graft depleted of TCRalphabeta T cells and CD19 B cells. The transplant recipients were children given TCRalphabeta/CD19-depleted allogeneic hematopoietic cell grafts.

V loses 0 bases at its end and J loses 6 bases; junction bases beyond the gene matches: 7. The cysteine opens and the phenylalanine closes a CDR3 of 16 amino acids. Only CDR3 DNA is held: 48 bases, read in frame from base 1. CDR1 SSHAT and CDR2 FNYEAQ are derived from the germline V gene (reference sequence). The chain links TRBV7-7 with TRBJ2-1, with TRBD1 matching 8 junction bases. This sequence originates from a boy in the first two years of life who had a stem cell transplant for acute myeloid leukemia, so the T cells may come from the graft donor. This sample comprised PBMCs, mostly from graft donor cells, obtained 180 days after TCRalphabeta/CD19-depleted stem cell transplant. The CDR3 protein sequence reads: CASSLAPTGAGNEQFF. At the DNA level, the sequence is TGTGCCAGCAGCTTAGCTCCGACAGGGGCCGGCAATGAGCAGTTCTTC.